Listed below are T cell receptor beta chains from one sample, sequenced in a study of blood T cell repertoires in COVID-19. The protocol was immunoSEQ multiplex PCR, while the TCRdb copy is restricted to in-frame clones and leaves out a portion. The repertoire holds approximately 36,000 clones, around 84% seen once, with about 1.5% in the top ten. Material for sequencing was peripheral blood. These receptors all stem from a man aged 60 to 75 with COVID-19, enrolled during active disease. Each CDR3 is given with its conserved first and last residue. The D gene is left open where the match is weak. A clone size is listed for some rows: how often the clone was seen (once, few, many), or a class if it is expanded.

J gene: TRBJ2-2
V gene: TRBV24-1
clone size: .
D gene: TRBD1
CDR3 length: 16
CDR3 DNA: TGTGCCACCAGTGATTGGGGACAGGGATGGACCGGGGAGCTGTTTTTT
CDR3 protein: CATSDWGQGWTGELFF

J gene: TRBJ1-2
V gene: TRBV18
clone size: .
D gene: .
CDR3 length: 16
CDR3 DNA: TGTGCCAGCTCACCCGACTCTCCGGGAACTGGCTATGGCTACACCTTC
CDR3 protein: CASSPDSPGTGYGYTF

J gene: TRBJ2-6
V gene: TRBV19
clone size: .
D gene: .
CDR3 length: 15
CDR3 DNA: TGTGCCAGTAGCGGACAGCGCTCTGGGGCCAACGTCCTGACTTTC
CDR3 protein: CASSGQRSGANVLTF

J gene: TRBJ1-2
V gene: TRBV6-1
clone size: .
D gene: TRBD1
CDR3 length: 15
CDR3 DNA: TGTGCCAGCAGTGAAAGACCAGGGGGCAGCTATGGCTACACCTTC
CDR3 protein: CASSERPGGSYGYTF

J gene: TRBJ1-5
V gene: TRBV9
clone size: .
D gene: .
CDR3 length: 12
CDR3 DNA: TGTGCCAGCAGCGTAGAAGGGGGGCCCCAGCATTTT
CDR3 protein: CASSVEGGPQHF

J gene: TRBJ2-5
V gene: TRBV6-5
clone size: .
D gene: TRBD1
CDR3 length: 14
CDR3 DNA: TGTGCCAGCAAAAAAAGACAGGGTTGGGAGACCCAGTACTTC
CDR3 protein: CASKKRQGWETQYF

J gene: TRBJ1-4
V gene: TRBV30
clone size: few
D gene: TRBD1
CDR3 length: 15
CDR3 DNA: TGTGCCTGGAGTGTACAGGGGTTCGCGGATGAAAAACTGTTTTTT
CDR3 protein: CAWSVQGFADEKLFF

J gene: TRBJ1-2
V gene: TRBV5-6
clone size: few
D gene: TRBD1
CDR3 length: 14
CDR3 DNA: TGTGCCAGCAGCTTGAGGGACAGGGGTGGAGGCTACACCTTC
CDR3 protein: CASSLRDRGGGYTF

J gene: TRBJ1-5
V gene: TRBV3-1/TRBV3-2
clone size: .
D gene: .
CDR3 length: 16
CDR3 DNA: TGTGCCAGCAGCCTCGGGGGTGGGGGAGGCAATCAGCCCCAGCATTTT
CDR3 protein: CASSLGGGGGNQPQHF

J gene: TRBJ1-1
V gene: TRBV7-3
clone size: .
D gene: .
CDR3 length: 12
CDR3 DNA: TGTGCCAGCAGCTCGCCGGGACAAAAAGCTTTCTTT
CDR3 protein: CASSSPGQKAFF

J gene: TRBJ2-7
V gene: TRBV6-1
clone size: few
D gene: .
CDR3 length: 14
CDR3 DNA: TGTGCCAGCAGTGAATCACGGTCATCCCACGAGCAGTACTTC
CDR3 protein: CASSESRSSHEQYF

J gene: TRBJ1-3
V gene: TRBV7-2
clone size: .
D gene: .
CDR3 length: 15
CDR3 DNA: TGTGCCAGCAGCTTAGACAGCTTCTCTGGAAACACCATATATTTT
CDR3 protein: CASSLDSFSGNTIYF

J gene: TRBJ2-3
V gene: TRBV20-1
clone size: .
D gene: TRBD1
CDR3 length: 14
CDR3 DNA: TGCAGTGCTAGTCCGGGACAGGACACAGATACGCAGTATTTT
CDR3 protein: CSASPGQDTDTQYF

J gene: TRBJ1-2
V gene: TRBV6-1
clone size: .
D gene: TRBD1
CDR3 length: 15
CDR3 DNA: TGTGCCAGCAGTGAAGATTACAGGGGGCCATATGGCTACACCTTC
CDR3 protein: CASSEDYRGPYGYTF

J gene: TRBJ1-6
V gene: TRBV18
clone size: once
D gene: TRBD1
CDR3 length: 15
CDR3 DNA: TGTGCCAGCTCACCAGGAGACAGGGTGAATTCACCCCTCCACTTT
CDR3 protein: CASSPGDRVNSPLHF

J gene: TRBJ1-1
V gene: TRBV5-1
clone size: .
D gene: TRBD1
CDR3 length: 14
CDR3 DNA: TGCGCCAGCAGCCTCCAGGGGGTTTACACTGAAGCTTTCTTT
CDR3 protein: CASSLQGVYTEAFF

J gene: TRBJ1-6
V gene: TRBV12-1
clone size: .
D gene: .
CDR3 length: 15
CDR3 DNA: TGTGCCAGCAGCTTCCGGACAGGGCAAGATTCACCCCTCCACTTT
CDR3 protein: CASSFRTGQDSPLHF

J gene: TRBJ2-7
V gene: TRBV6-6
clone size: .
D gene: TRBD1
CDR3 length: 15
CDR3 DNA: TGTGCCAGCAGGCCCACCGGGACAGGCATCGACGAGCAGTACTTC
CDR3 protein: CASRPTGTGIDEQYF

J gene: TRBJ2-5
V gene: TRBV12-5
clone size: .
D gene: .
CDR3 length: 14
CDR3 DNA: TGTGCTAGTGCATATACAGGGATGAGAGAGACCCAGTACTTC
CDR3 protein: CASAYTGMRETQYF

J gene: TRBJ2-7
V gene: TRBV2
clone size: .
D gene: .
CDR3 length: 12
CDR3 DNA: TGTGCCAGCAGCTTGGACCAGGGGGAGCAGTACTTC
CDR3 protein: CASSLDQGEQYF

J gene: TRBJ2-1
V gene: TRBV4-1
clone size: .
D gene: .
CDR3 length: 13
CDR3 DNA: TGCGCCAGCAGCCAAGATCAGAGGGCTGAGCAGTTCTTC
CDR3 protein: CASSQDQRAEQFF

J gene: TRBJ1-6
V gene: TRBV23-1
clone size: .
D gene: TRBD1
CDR3 length: 16
CDR3 DNA: TGCGCCAGCAGTCAAAGGGACAGGCCCGATAATTCACCCCTCCACTTT
CDR3 protein: CASSQRDRPDNSPLHF

J gene: TRBJ1-1
V gene: TRBV6-2/TRBV6-3
clone size: .
D gene: TRBD1
CDR3 length: 13
CDR3 DNA: TGTGCCAGCAGTTCCTACAGGGGTGCTGAAGCTTTCTTT
CDR3 protein: CASSSYRGAEAFF

J gene: TRBJ1-6
V gene: TRBV2
clone size: .
D gene: .
CDR3 length: 15
CDR3 DNA: TGTGCCAGCAGTGATCCCTTCTCCTATAATTCACCCCTCCACTTT
CDR3 protein: CASSDPFSYNSPLHF

J gene: TRBJ1-2
V gene: TRBV30
clone size: once
D gene: TRBD1
CDR3 length: 12
CDR3 DNA: TGTGCCTGGTTGACAGGGGGCGACGGCTACACCTTC
CDR3 protein: CAWLTGGDGYTF

J gene: TRBJ2-2
V gene: TRBV4-2
clone size: .
D gene: TRBD1
CDR3 length: 15
CDR3 DNA: TGTGCCAGCAGCTTCTCTCGGACAGGGGTGGGGGAGCTGTTTTTT
CDR3 protein: CASSFSRTGVGELFF

J gene: TRBJ1-5
V gene: TRBV4-2
clone size: few
D gene: .
CDR3 length: 16
CDR3 DNA: TGTGCCAGCAGCCAAGGGAACGATCCAACCCGGGGGGCCCAGCATTTT
CDR3 protein: CASSQGNDPTRGAQHF

J gene: TRBJ2-5
V gene: TRBV7-2
clone size: .
D gene: .
CDR3 length: 14
CDR3 DNA: TGTGCCAGCAGCCCATCCAAAACACAAGAGACCCAGTACTTC
CDR3 protein: CASSPSKTQETQYF

J gene: TRBJ2-3
V gene: TRBV14
clone size: .
D gene: .
CDR3 length: 12
CDR3 DNA: TGTGCCAGCAGCCTCAGGGGAGATACGCAGTATTTT
CDR3 protein: CASSLRGDTQYF

J gene: TRBJ1-1
V gene: TRBV5-1
clone size: few
D gene: .
CDR3 length: 12
CDR3 DNA: TGCGCCAGCAGCTTGGGTCCCCGAGGAGCTTTCTTT
CDR3 protein: CASSLGPRGAFF

J gene: TRBJ1-5
V gene: TRBV2
clone size: few
D gene: TRBD1
CDR3 length: 15
CDR3 DNA: TGTGCCAGCAGTGTACAGGGGGCGGTGAATCAGCCCCAGCATTTT
CDR3 protein: CASSVQGAVNQPQHF

J gene: TRBJ2-3
V gene: TRBV5-1
clone size: once
D gene: TRBD2
CDR3 length: 16
CDR3 DNA: TGCGCCAGCAGATTTGGAACTAGCGGGAGAACAGATACGCAGTATTTT
CDR3 protein: CASRFGTSGRTDTQYF